The following is a T cell receptor beta chain sequence with its context. This clonotype was found many times. Which antigen it targets is not known. No much larger clone is present one base from it, and per-base qualities are unavailable. Every donor was a healthy Caucasian. Three pairs of female monozygotic twins, all aged roughly 18 to 30 years, made up the twin cohort. Peripheral blood mononuclear cells were used as the source from which RNA for TCR libraries was isolated. For CDR1 and CDR2, the germline V gene (reference sequence) lists SEHNR and FQNEAQ. The V end loses 5 bases and the J end loses 2 bases, and a stretch of 16 bases separates them. The cysteine opens and the phenylalanine closes a CDR3 of 16 amino acids. Only the CDR3 region is kept as DNA, spanning 48 bases read in frame from base 1. The data belong to a study of identical twins (dated by TCRdb to about 2016). Some background on the complete study: TCR alpha and beta repertoires from monozygotic twins, unrelated adults of various ages and cord blood were deep-sequenced to test whether fetal clonotypes persist. To rule out contamination, replicate twin experiments were performed at different times with different library preparation protocols.

Library preparation used 5' RACE. TCRdb lists the instrument as Illumina HiSeq 2000. A universal primer binding site was added through template switching, and the final cDNA carried a unique molecular identifier so that TCR cDNA molecules could be counted accurately. First-strand cDNA for TCR alpha and beta chains was synthesized from specific primers in the conserved constant-segment region. To control for contamination, every cDNA library was double barcoded, receiving both a SMART-Mk sample barcode and Illumina barcodes. TruSeq adapter sequences and Illumina sample barcodes were added in two successive PCR steps. Sequencing of the TCR alpha and beta cDNA libraries was done on the Illumina HiSeq platform using custom primers. The paper's data handling went like this. MiGEC was used to process raw reads and extract unique molecular identifiers, and MiXCR was used to find CDR3 positions. Recombination models were inferred per individual with the repgenHMM and IGoR tools using an EM algorithm. The tcR package in R was used for shared clonotype analysis, with sharing normalized by the product of cloneset sizes. Out-of-frame nonproductive sequences were analyzed to study raw recombination free of thymic and clonal selection effects. TCRdb reworked the public reads: Q25 trimming with fastp, MiXCR clone assembly, productive beta chains retained. A single entry per CDR3 protein holds the most common genes and DNA from its merged rows. TCRdb's processing, not the study's, gives the V and J calls here. Present in this sample are 450,000 to 650,000 distinct CDR3 sequences, 9.6% of which were seen just once. 2.5% to 3% of the sample belongs to the ten largest clones.

What the study reported, not specific to this receptor: Because the same donors could not be followed over many years, the conclusions relied on cross-sectional statistical analysis. Out-of-frame TCR alpha sequences shared between twins showed an excess of low generation-probability sequences compared with coincidental sharing between unrelated individuals. In monozygotic twins, out-of-frame TCR alpha sharing was systematically underestimated by recombination models, although the models agreed with sharing between unrelated individuals. Zero-insertion analyses could be partly confounded by invariant T cells such as MAIT and iNKT, although diverse VJ usage argued against such confounding for most clonotypes. In beta out-of-frame sequences, excess twin sharing was weaker, because having fewer shared sequences lowered the signal-to-noise ratio. Fewer insertions were carried by abundant cord blood beta clonotypes, a similar but weaker trend appeared in young adult naive repertoires, and no such trend appeared in memory repertoires.

These data were likewise used in another study, on yellow fever vaccine responses in identical twins. The second paper states: According to the authors, the vaccine-induced T cell response in identical twins seemed to be partly convergent and partly specific to each individual. Focusing on identical twins, the study followed the T cell clones that responded to the vaccine, and did so with precision.

The chain couples TRBV7-9 to TRBJ1-5, with TRBD1 tentatively as D gene (5 bases match). Sequencing input: PBMCs. The sequence was obtained from a woman between 18 and 29 years old in good health. CDR3 loop: CASSPEGAVGNQPQHF. The DNA sequence is as follows: TGTGCCAGCAGCCCCGAAGGGGCTGTGGGCAATCAGCCCCAGCATTTT.